The clone carrying this T cell receptor (beta chain) was found many times. CDR3 of TCR beta was amplified from genomic DNA via a two-round multiplex PCR. Primers specific to each TRBV and TRBJ gene drove first-round PCR. Using its own MiXCR run on the multiplex PCR reads, TCRdb lists one record per CDR3 protein. The sample lists 50,000 to 75,000 distinct CDR3 sequences; 26% were seen once. This CDR3 comprises 14 residues. CDR1 is MGHRA and CDR2 is YSYEKL in the germline V gene. V lost 0 bases and J 6 bases, leaving 6 bases between the germline ends. This sample is part of a study of prognosis after radiotherapy for stage I lung cancer.

The clonotype was recovered from a donor aged 50 or older with non-small cell lung cancer. The sample was PBMCs, taken before or after stereotactic body radiation therapy (not recorded which). This chain connects TRBV4-1 to TRBJ1-6; no definite D call. The CDR3 bases are TGCGCCAGCAGCCAAGACCTAATTAATTCACCCCTCCACTTT. This codes for CASSQDLINSPLHF.